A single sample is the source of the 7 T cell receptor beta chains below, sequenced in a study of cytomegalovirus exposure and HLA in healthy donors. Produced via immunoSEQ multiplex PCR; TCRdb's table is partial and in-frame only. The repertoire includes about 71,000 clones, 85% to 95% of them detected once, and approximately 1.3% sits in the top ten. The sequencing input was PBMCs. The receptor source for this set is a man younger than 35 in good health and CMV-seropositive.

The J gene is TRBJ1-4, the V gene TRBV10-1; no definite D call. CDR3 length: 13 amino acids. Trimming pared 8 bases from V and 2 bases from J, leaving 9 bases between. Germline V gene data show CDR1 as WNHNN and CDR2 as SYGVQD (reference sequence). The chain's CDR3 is CASGHHTNEKLFF. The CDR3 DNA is TGCGCCAGCGGCCACCATACTAATGAAAAACTGTTTTTT.

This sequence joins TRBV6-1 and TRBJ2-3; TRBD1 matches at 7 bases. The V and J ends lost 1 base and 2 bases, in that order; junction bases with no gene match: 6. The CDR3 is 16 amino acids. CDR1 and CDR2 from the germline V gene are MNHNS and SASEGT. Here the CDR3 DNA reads TGTGCCAGCAGTGAAGAGGGGGCCATTCCCACAGATACGCAGTATTTT. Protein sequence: CASSEEGAIPTDTQYF.

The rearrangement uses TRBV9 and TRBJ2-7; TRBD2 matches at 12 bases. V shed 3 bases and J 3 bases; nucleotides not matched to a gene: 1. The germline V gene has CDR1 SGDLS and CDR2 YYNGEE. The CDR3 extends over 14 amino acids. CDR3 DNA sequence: TGTGCCAGCAGCGCGACTAGCGGGGGCTACGAGCAGTACTTC. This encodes CASSATSGGYEQYF.

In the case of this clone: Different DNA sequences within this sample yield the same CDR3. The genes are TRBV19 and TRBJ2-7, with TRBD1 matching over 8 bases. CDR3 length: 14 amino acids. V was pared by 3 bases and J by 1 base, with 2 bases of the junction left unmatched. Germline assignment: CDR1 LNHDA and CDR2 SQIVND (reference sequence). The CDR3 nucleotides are TGTGCCAGTAGTATCGGGACAGGATCCTACGAGCAGTACTTC. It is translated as CASSIGTGSYEQYF.

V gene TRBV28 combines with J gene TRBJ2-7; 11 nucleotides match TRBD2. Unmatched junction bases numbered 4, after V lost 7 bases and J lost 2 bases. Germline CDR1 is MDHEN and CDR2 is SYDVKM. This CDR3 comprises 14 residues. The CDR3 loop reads CASTKLAGAYEQYF. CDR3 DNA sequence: TGTGCCAGCACGAAACTAGCGGGAGCCTACGAGCAGTACTTC.

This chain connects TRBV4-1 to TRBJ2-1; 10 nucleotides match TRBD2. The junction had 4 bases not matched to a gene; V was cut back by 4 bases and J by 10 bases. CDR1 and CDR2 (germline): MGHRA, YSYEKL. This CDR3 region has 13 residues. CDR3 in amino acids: CASSPLTSGEQFF. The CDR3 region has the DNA TGCGCCAGCAGCCCCTTGACTAGCGGGGAGCAGTTCTTC.

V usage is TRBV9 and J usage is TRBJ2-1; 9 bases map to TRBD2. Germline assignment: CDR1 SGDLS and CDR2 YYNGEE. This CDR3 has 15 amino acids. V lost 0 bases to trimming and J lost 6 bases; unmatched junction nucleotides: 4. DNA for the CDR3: TGTGCCAGCAGCGTAGGGGGCGGGAGGGTCAATGAGCAGTTCTTC. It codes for CASSVGGGRVNEQFF.